This T cell receptor beta chain was sequenced during a study of molecular identifiers for immune sequencing clone quantification. Listed TCR primers and previously described methods were used for bulk TCR libraries. TCRdb reprocessed the PCR reads via MiXCR and lists one record per CDR3 protein. Of roughly 630,000 distinct CDR3 sequences in the sample, roughly 23% are singletons; the top ten hold about 0.84%. CDR1 is SGHVS and CDR2 is FNYEAQ in the germline V gene. This CDR3 has 15 amino acids. V lost 1 base and J lost 1, with 10 bases in between. Naive CD8 T cells were picked out by sorting for CD8+CD4-CCR7+CD45RA+. This clonotype was counted only a few times.

This TCR was recovered from a human donor in good health. Some libraries in this study had Jurkat cell RNA spiked in. Material for sequencing was naive CD8+ T cells from blood, with Jurkat cell RNA spiked in. Subset meaning: FACS-sorted CD8+CD4-CCR7+CD45RA+ naive T cells. V usage is TRBV7-6 and J usage is TRBJ1-1; no clear D. The CDR3 sequence: CASSLESSPNTEAFF. The CDR3 coding sequence is TGTGCCAGCAGCTTAGAATCCAGCCCGAACACTGAAGCTTTCTTT.